This TCR beta chain was captured in a study of blood T cell repertoires in COVID-19. Study-level background: The analysed material was cDNA or gDNA that came from T cells, B-cell-depleted T cells, or PBMCs.

This CDR3 is 12 amino acids long. V lost 7 bases, J lost 7 bases, and 13 bases lay in between. Original processing notes: Estimation of nucleated cell counts was performed using reference gene primer amplification. Generated by immunoSEQ multiplex PCR, the TCRdb table keeps only in-frame clones and is missing some. V and J calls and clone size are as listed in that table; D and trimming were resolved from the DNA. The data show some 83,000 clones, approximately 87% seen once. This clone was seen just once. The origin of this receptor is a man at least 80 years old in a cohort sampled during active COVID-19. Sequencing used peripheral blood. The chain has TRBV12-3 or TRBV12-4 and TRBJ2-5, with D hard to call. This CDR3 reads CASNVAGGTQYF. The DNA for the CDR3 is TGTGCCAGCAATGTAGCCGGCGGGACCCAGTACTTC.